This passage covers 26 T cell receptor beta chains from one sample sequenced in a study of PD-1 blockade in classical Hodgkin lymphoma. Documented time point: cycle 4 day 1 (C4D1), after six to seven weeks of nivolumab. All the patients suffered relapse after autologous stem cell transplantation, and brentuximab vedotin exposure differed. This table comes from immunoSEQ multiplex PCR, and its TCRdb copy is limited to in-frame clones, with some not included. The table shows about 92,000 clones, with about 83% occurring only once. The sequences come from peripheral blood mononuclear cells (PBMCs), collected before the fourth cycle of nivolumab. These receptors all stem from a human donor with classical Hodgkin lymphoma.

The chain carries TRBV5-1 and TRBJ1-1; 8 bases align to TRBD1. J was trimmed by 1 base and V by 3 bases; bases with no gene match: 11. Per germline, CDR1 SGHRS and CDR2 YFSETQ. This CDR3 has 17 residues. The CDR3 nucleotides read TGCGCCAGCAGCTCCAAACCAGGGGGCTCTACGAACACTGAAGCTTTCTTT. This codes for CASSSKPGGSTNTEAFF.

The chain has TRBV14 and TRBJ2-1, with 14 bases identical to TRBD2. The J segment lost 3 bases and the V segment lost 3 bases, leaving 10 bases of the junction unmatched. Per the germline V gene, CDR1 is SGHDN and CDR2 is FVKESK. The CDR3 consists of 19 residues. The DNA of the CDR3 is TGTGCCAGCAGCCAGCCCGGGACTAGCGGGAGAGTCAGCTACAATGAGCAGTTCTTC. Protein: CASSQPGTSGRVSYNEQFF.

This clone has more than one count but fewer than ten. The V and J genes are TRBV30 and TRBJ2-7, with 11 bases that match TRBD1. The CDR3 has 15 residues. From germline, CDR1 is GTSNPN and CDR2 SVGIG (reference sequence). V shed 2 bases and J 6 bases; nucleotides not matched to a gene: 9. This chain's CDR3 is CAWSQKGQGGSEQYF. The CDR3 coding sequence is TGTGCCTGGAGTCAGAAGGGACAGGGGGGGAGCGAGCAGTACTTC.

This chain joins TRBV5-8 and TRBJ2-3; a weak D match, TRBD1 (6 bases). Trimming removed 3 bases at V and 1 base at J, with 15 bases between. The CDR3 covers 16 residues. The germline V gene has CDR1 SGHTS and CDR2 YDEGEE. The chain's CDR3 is CASSSPGGGGTDTQYF. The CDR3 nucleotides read TGTGCCAGCAGCTCCCCGGGTGGGGGCGGCACAGATACGCAGTATTTT.

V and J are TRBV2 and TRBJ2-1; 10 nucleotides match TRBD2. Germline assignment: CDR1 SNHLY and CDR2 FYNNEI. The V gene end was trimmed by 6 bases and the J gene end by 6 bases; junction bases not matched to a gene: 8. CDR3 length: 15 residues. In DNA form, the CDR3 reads TGTGCCAGCAGGGACCCCCTAGCGGGGGCCAATGAGCAGTTCTTC. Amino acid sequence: CASRDPLAGANEQFF. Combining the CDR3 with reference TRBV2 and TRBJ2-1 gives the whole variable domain EPEVTQTPSHQVTQMGQEVILRCVPISNHLYFYWYRQILGQKVEFLVSFYNNEISEKSEIFDDQFSVERPDGSNFTLKIRSTKLEDSAMYFCASRDPLAGANEQFFGPGTRLTVL.

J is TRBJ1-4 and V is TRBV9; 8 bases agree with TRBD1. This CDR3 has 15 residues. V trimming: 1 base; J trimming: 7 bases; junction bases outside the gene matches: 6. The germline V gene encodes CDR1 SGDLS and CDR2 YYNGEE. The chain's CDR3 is CASSVSAGGTEKLFF. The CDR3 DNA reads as TGTGCCAGCAGCGTATCGGCAGGGGGCACTGAAAAACTGTTTTTT.

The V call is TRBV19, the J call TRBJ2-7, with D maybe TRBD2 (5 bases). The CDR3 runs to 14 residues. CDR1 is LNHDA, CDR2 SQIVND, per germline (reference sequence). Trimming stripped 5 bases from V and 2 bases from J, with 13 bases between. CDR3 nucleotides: TGTGCCAGTAGTTCCCCCCAGCGGACCTACGAGCAGTACTTC. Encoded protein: CASSSPQRTYEQYF.

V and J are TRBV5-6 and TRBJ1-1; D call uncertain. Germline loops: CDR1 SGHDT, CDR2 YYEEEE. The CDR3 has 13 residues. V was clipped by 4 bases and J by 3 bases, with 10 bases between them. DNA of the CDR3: TGTGCCAGCAGCATTCCCGCGCACACTGAAGCTTTCTTT. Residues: CASSIPAHTEAFF. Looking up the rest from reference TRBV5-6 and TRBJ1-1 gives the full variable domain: DAGVTQSPTHLIKTRGQQVTLRCSPKSGHDTVSWYQQALGQGPQFIFQYYEEEERQRGNFPDRFSGHQFPNYSSELNVNALLLGDSALYLCASSIPAHTEAFFGQGTRLTVV.

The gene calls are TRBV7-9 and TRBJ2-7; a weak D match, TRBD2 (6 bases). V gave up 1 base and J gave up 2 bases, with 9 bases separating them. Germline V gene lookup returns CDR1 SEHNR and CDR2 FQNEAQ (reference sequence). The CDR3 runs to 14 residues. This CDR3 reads CASSLVGGTYEQYF. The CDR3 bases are TGTGCCAGCAGCTTAGTTGGAGGGACCTACGAGCAGTACTTC.

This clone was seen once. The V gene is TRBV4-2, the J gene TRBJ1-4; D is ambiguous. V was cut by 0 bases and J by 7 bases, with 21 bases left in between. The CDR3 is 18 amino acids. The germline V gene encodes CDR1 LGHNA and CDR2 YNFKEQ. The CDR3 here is CASSQDVAARARGEKLFF. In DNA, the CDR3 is TGTGCCAGCAGCCAAGACGTCGCGGCAAGGGCGCGGGGTGAAAAACTGTTTTTT.

This CDR3 reads CASSPRVLGEQFF. CDR3 nucleotide sequence: TGTGCCAGCAGCCCAAGGGTTCTGGGTGAGCAGTTCTTC. The rearrangement uses TRBV7-2 and TRBJ2-1; D gene uncertain. The CDR3 loop spans 13 amino acids. CDR1 SGHTA and CDR2 FQGNSA come from the germline V gene. Trimming stripped 5 bases from V and 9 bases from J, with 14 bases between.

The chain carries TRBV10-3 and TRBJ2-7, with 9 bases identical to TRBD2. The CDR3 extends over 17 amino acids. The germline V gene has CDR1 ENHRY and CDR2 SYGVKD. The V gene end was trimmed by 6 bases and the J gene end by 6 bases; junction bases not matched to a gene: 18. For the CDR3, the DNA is TGTGCCATCAGCCGTGGAGGGCTAGCGGGACATGGGGCCGAGCAGTACTTC. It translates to CAISRGGLAGHGAEQYF.

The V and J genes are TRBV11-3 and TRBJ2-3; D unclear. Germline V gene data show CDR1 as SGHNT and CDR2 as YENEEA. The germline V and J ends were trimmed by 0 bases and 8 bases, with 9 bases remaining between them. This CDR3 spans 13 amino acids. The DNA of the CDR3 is TGTGCCAGCAGCTTAGATCAGTCTGGTACGCAGTATTTT. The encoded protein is CASSLDQSGTQYF.

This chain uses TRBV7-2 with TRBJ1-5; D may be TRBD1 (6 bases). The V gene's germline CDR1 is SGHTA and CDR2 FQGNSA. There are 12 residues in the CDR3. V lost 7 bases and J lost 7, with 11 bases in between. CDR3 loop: CASTTDSQPQHF. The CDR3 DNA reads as TGTGCCAGCACCACGGACAGCCAGCCCCAGCATTTT.

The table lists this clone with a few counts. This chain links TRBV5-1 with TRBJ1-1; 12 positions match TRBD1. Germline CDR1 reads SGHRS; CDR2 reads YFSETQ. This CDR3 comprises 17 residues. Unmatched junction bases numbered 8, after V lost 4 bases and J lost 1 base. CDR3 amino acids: CASSPTGQGARNTEAFF. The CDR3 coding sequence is TGCGCCAGCAGCCCCACGGGACAGGGGGCGCGGAACACTGAAGCTTTCTTT.

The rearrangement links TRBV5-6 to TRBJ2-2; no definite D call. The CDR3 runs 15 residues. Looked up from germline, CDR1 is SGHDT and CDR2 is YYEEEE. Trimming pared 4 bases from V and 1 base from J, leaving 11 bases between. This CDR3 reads CASSPNTLNTGELFF. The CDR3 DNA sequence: TGTGCCAGCAGCCCGAATACGTTGAACACCGGGGAGCTGTTTTTT.

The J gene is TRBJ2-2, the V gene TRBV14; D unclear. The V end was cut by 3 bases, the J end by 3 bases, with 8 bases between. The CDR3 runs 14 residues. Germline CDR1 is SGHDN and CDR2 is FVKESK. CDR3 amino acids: CASSHHRYTGELFF. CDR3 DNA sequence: TGTGCCAGCAGCCACCACAGATACACCGGGGAGCTGTTTTTT.

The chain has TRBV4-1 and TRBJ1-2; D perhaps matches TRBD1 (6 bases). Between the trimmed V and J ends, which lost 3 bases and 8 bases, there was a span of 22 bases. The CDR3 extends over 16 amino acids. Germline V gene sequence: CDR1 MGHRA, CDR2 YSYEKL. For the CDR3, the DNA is TGCGCCAGCAGCCAGGCCCCGACAGGCGTAAGGGTCGGCTACACCTTC. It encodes CASSQAPTGVRVGYTF.

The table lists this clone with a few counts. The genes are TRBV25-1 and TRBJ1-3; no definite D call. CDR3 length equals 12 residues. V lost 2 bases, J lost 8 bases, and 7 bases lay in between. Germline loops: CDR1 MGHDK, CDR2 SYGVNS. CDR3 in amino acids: CASSEIFDTIYF. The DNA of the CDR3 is TGTGCCAGCAGTGAAATATTCGACACCATATATTTT.

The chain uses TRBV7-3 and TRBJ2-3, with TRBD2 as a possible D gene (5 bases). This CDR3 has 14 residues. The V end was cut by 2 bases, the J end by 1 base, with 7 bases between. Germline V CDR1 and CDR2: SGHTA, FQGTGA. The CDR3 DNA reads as TGTGCCAGCAGCTTAGGGAGCGGCACAGATACGCAGTATTTT. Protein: CASSLGSGTDTQYF. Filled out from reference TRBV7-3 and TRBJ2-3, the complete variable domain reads GAGVSQTPSNKVTEKGKYVELRCDPISGHTALYWYRQSLGQGPEFLIYFQGTGAADDSGLPNDRFFAVRPEGSVSTLKIQRTERGDSAVYLCASSLGSGTDTQYFGPGTRLTVL.

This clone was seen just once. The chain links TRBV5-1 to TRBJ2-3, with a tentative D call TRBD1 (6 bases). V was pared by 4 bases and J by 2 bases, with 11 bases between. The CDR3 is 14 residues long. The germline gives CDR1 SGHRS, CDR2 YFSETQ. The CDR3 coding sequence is TGCGCCAGCAGCCCCGGACAGCTCACAGATACGCAGTATTTT. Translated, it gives CASSPGQLTDTQYF.

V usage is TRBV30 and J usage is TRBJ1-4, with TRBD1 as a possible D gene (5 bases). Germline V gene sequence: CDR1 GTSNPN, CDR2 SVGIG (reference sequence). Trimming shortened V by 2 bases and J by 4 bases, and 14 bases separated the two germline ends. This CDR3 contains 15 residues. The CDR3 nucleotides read TGTGCCTGGAGTCGAAAGGGACGGATTAATGAAAAACTGTTTTTT. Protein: CAWSRKGRINEKLFF.

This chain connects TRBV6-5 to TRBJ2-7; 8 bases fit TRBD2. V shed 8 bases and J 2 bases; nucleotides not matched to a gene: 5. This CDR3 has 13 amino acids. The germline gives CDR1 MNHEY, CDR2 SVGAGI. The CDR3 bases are TGTGCCAGCGCTTCAGCGGGGGCCTACGAGCAGTACTTC. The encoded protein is CASASAGAYEQYF.

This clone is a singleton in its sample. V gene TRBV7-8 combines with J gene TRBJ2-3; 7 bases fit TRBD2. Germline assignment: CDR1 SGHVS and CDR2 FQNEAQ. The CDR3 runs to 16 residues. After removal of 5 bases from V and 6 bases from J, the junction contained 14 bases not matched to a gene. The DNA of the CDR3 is TGTGCCAGCAGCCTCCTGAGACTAGCAGGTTCCGATACGCAGTATTTT. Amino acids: CASSLLRLAGSDTQYF.

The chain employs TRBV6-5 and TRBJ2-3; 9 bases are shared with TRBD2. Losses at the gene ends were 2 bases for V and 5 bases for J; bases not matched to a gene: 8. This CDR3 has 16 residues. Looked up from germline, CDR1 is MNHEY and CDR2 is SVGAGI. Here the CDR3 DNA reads TGTGCCAGCAGTTACACCGTAGCGGGAGTGGGAGATACGCAGTATTTT. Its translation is CASSYTVAGVGDTQYF.

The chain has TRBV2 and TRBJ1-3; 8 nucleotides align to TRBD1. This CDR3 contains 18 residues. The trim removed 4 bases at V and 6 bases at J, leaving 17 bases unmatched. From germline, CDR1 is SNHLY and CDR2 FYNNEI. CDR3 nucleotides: TGTGCCAGCAGTGGTCCCCTCGCCCTCGACAGGGGAATAAACACCATATATTTT. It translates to CASSGPLALDRGINTIYF.